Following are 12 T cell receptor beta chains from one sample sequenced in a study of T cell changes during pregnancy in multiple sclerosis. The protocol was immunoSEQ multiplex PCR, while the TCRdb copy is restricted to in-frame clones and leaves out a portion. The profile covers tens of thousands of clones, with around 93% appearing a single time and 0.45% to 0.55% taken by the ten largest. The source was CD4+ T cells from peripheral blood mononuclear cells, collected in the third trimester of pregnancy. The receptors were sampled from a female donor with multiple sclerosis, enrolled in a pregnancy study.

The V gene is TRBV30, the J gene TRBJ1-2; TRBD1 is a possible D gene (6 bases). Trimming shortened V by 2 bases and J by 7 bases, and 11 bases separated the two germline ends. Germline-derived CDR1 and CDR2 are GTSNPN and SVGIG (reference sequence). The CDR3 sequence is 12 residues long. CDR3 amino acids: CAWSRQDGGYTF. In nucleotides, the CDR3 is TGTGCCTGGAGTCGACAGGACGGTGGCTACACCTTC. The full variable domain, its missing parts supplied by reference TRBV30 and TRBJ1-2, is SQTIHQWPATLVQPVGSPLSLECTVEGTSNPNLYWYRQAAGRGLQLLFYSVGIGQISSEVPQNLSASRPQDRQFILSSKKLLLSDSGFYLCAWSRQDGGYTFGSGTRLTVV.

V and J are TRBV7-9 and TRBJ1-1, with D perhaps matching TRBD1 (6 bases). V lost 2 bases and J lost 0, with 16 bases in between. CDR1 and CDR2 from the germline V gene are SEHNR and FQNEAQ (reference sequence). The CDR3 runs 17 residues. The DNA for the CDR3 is TGTGCCAGCAGCTTAACTATGGGATGGGGGCTGAACACTGAAGCTTTCTTT. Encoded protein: CASSLTMGWGLNTEAFF.

The CDR3 protein is CASRDPRSSYNEQFF. Here the CDR3 DNA reads TGTGCCAGCAGAGACCCGCGGAGCTCCTACAATGAGCAGTTCTTC. V is TRBV5-4 and J is TRBJ2-1, with D uncertain. Trimming cost V 5 bases and J 0 bases, with 12 bases left between them. Germline values: CDR1 SGHNT, CDR2 YYREEE (reference sequence). The CDR3 consists of 15 residues.

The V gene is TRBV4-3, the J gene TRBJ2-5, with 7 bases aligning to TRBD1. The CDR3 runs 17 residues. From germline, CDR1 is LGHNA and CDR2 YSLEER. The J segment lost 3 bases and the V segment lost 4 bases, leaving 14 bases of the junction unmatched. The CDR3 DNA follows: TGCGCCAGCAGCCGCAACGGGTTACAGGGGATTGAAGAGACCCAGTACTTC. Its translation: CASSRNGLQGIEETQYF.

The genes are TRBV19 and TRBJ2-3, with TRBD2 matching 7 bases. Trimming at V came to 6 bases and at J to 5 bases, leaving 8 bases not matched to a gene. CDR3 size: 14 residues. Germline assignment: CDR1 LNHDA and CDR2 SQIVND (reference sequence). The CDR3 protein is CASSMGGSQDTQYF. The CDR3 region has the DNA TGTGCCAGTAGCATGGGCGGGAGCCAAGATACGCAGTATTTT. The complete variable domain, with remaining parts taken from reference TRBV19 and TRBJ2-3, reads DGGITQSPKYLFRKEGQNVTLSCEQNLNHDAMYWYRQDPGQGLRLIYYSQIVNDFQKGDIAEGYSVSREKKESFPLTVTSAQKNPTAFYLCASSMGGSQDTQYFGPGTRLTVL.

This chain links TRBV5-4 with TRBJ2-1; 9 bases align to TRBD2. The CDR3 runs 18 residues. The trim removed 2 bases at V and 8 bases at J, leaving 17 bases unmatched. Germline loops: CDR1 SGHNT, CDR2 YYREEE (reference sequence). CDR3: CASSFRLRWEREEDEQFF. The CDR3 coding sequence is TGTGCCAGCAGCTTCCGATTACGGTGGGAGCGGGAGGAGGATGAGCAGTTCTTC.

The DNA of the CDR3 is TGTGCCCAGATCTTTGGAGGCTTGGGCACTGAAGCTTTCTTT. This sequence encodes CAQIFGGLGTEAFF. The chain employs TRBV30 and TRBJ1-1; D not resolved. The CDR3 is 14 amino acids. The germline V gene has CDR1 GTSNPN and CDR2 SVGIG (reference sequence). Trimming pared 8 bases from V and 4 bases from J, leaving 20 bases between.

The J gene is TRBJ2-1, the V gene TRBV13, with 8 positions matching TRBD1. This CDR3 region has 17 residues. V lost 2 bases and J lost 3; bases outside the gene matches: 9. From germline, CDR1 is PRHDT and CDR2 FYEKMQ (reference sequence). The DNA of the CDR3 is TGTGCCAGCAGCTTAACCACCGGGACAGGAGGCTACAATGAGCAGTTCTTC. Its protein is CASSLTTGTGGYNEQFF.

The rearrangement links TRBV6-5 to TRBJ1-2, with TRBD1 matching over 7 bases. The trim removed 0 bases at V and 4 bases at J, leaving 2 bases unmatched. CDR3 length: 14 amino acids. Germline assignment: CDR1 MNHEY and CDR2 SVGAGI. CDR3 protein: CASSYSGTVYGYTF. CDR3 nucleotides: TGTGCCAGCAGTTACTCCGGGACAGTCTATGGCTACACCTTC.

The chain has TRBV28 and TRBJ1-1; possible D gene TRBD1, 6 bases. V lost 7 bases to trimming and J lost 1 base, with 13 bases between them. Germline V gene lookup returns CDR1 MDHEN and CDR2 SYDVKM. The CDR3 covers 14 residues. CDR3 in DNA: TGTGCCAGCACCCGTGGGGGCCCGAACACTGAAGCTTTCTTT. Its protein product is CASTRGGPNTEAFF.

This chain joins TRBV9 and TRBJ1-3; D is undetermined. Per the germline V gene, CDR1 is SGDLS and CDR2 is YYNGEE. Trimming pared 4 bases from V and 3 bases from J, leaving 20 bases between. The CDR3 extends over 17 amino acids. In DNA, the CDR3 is TGTGCCAGCAGCTCGTCCGGCCGGGATCTTGGTGGAAACACCATATATTTT. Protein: CASSSSGRDLGGNTIYF. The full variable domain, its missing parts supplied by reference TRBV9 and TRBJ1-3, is DSGVTQTPKHLITATGQRVTLRCSPRSGDLSVYWYQQSLDQGLQFLIQYYNGEERAKGNILERFSAQQFPDLHSELNLSSLELGDSALYFCASSSSGRDLGGNTIYFGEGSWLTVV.

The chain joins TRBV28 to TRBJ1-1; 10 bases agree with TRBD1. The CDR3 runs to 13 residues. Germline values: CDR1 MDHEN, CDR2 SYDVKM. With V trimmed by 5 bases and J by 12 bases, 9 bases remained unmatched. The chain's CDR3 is CASSKRQGAATFF. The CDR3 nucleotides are TGTGCCAGCAGTAAAAGACAGGGGGCGGCGACTTTCTTT. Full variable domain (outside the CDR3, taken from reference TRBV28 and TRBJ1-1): DVKVTQSSRYLVKRTGEKVFLECVQDMDHENMFWYRQDPGLGLRLIYFSYDVKMKEKGDIPEGYSVSREKKERFSLILESASTNQTSMYLCASSKRQGAATFFGQGTRLTVV.